These 2 T cell receptor beta chains originate from one sample sequenced in a study of control samples from healthy donors and cancer patients. Produced via immunoSEQ multiplex PCR; TCRdb's table is partial and in-frame only. Here the sample spans about 110,000 clones, just under 85% being singletons. The sequenced material came from blood. These receptors were taken from a man aged 18-30 years in good health.

The chain links TRBV6-2 or TRBV6-3 to TRBJ2-5; 9 bases align to TRBD2. The CDR3 totals 16 residues. V lost 5 bases to trimming and J lost 1 base; unmatched junction nucleotides: 8. Germline-derived CDR1 and CDR2 are MNHEY and SVGEGT. CDR3 loop: CASSQSGGGGQETQYF. Written as DNA, the CDR3 is TGTGCCAGCAGTCAGAGTGGCGGGGGGGGCCAAGAGACCCAGTACTTC.

The chain couples TRBV5-1 to TRBJ2-2, with D hard to call. Trimming removed 1 base at V and 1 base at J, with 11 bases between. The CDR3 length is 16 residues. From germline, CDR1 is SGHRS and CDR2 YFSETQ. The CDR3 DNA follows: TGCGCCAGCAGCTTGAGGGTGGCTGGGAACACCGGGGAGCTGTTTTTT. It translates to CASSLRVAGNTGELFF.